Following are 21 T cell receptor beta chains from one sample sequenced in a study of T cells in Graves' hyperthyroidism and ophthalmopathy. The CDR3 regions of TCR beta were amplified from RNA transcripts. First-round RT-PCR with HTBI primers amplified the TCR CDR3 region. MiXCR, run by TCRdb on the multiplex PCR reads, gives a single entry per CDR3 protein. The repertoire holds 350,000 to 400,000 distinct CDR3 sequences, with less than 20% as singletons. The sample comprised blood. These receptors came from a man aged 18 to 35 with Graves' ophthalmopathy.

This clonotype has ten or more counts. V gene TRBV4-1 combines with J gene TRBJ1-2; maybe TRBD1 (6 bases). Germline lookup yields CDR1 MGHRA and CDR2 YSYEKL. V lost 0 bases, J lost 7 bases, and 9 bases lay in between. The CDR3 is made up of 13 amino acids. The CDR3 is CASSQERGLGYTF. The CDR3 bases are TGCGCCAGCAGCCAAGAGCGGGGGCTTGGCTACACCTTC.

This clonotype was found a few times. V is TRBV12-3 or TRBV12-4 and J is TRBJ2-1, with TRBD1 as a possible D gene (5 bases). This CDR3 is 15 amino acids long. V lost 5 bases, J lost 1 base, and 12 bases lay in between. CDR3 in DNA: TGTGCCAGCAGTGAAAGTCCAGGGTCCTACAATGAGCAGTTCTTC. Translation: CASSESPGSYNEQFF.

At least ten counts were recorded for this clonotype. This chain connects TRBV2 to TRBJ1-1; D is unclear. The CDR3 spans 14 residues. Germline CDR1 reads SNHLY; CDR2 reads FYNNEI. Between the trimmed V and J ends, which lost 4 bases and 1 base, there was a span of 10 bases. CDR3 sequence: CASSAKGPNTEAFF. CDR3 bases: TGTGCCAGCAGTGCGAAGGGCCCGAACACTGAAGCTTTCTTT.

This chain's CDR3 is CASSSNSGHSGRGNQPQHF. The CDR3 DNA reads as TGTGCCAGCAGCTCCAACTCGGGACATTCCGGCAGGGGCAATCAGCCCCAGCATTTT. The chain carries TRBV7-9 and TRBJ1-5, with D perhaps TRBD1 (6 bases). Trimming left V 4 bases short and J 2 bases short, with 24 bases between. This CDR3 contains 19 residues. Germline V lookup: CDR1 SEHNR, CDR2 FQNEAQ (reference sequence).

This clonotype has at least ten counts. CDR3 region: CASSSPLLSGGAGMQFF. In nucleotides, the CDR3 is TGTGCCAGCAGCTCCCCTCTCCTGAGCGGGGGGGCTGGAATGCAGTTCTTC. The J gene is TRBJ2-1, the V gene TRBV11-3, with 10 bases matching TRBD2. CDR3 length equals 17 residues. Trimming removed 4 bases from V and 12 bases from J; junction bases left unmatched: 18. Germline V gives CDR1 SGHNT, CDR2 YENEEA.

There are many counts of this clonotype. The J gene is TRBJ2-3, the V gene TRBV11-1; 11 nucleotides align to TRBD1. Germline-derived CDR1 and CDR2 are SGHAT and FQDESV (reference sequence). The CDR3 covers 14 residues. The ends lost 5 bases at V and 4 bases at J; junction bases unmatched: 2. The CDR3 loop reads CASSPGQGADTQYF. DNA for the CDR3: TGTGCCAGCAGCCCGGGACAGGGGGCAGATACGCAGTATTTT.

This clonotype was seen repeatedly, ten times or more. The chain joins TRBV3-1 to TRBJ2-5; D not certain. V lost 8 bases and J lost 4, with 11 bases in between. The CDR3 length is 12 residues. From germline, CDR1 is LGHDT and CDR2 YNNKEL (reference sequence). The CDR3 bases are TGTGCCAGCGCTGTGGATAGAGAGACCCAGTACTTC. It encodes CASAVDRETQYF.

In its sample, this clonotype was seen many times. This chain links TRBV20-1 with TRBJ1-2; tentative D call: TRBD1 (5 bases). Germline-derived CDR1 and CDR2 are DFQATT and SNEGSKA (reference sequence). This CDR3 is built from 12 residues. Trimming left V 3 bases short and J 6 bases short, with 11 bases between. CDR3 residues: CSASGGTDGYTF. The CDR3 DNA reads as TGCAGTGCTAGTGGGGGAACCGATGGCTACACCTTC.

This clonotype occurred many times. J is TRBJ1-6 and V is TRBV6-1; 9 bases align to TRBD1. From germline, CDR1 is MNHNS and CDR2 SASEGT. J was trimmed by 9 bases and V by 5 bases; bases with no gene match: 17. The CDR3 length is 18 residues. This chain's CDR3 is CASSSRQSDRGLFSPLHF. CDR3 in DNA: TGTGCCAGCAGTTCTCGCCAATCGGACAGGGGACTTTTTTCACCCCTCCACTTT.

This clonotype was counted a single time. The chain is built from TRBV7-9 and TRBJ1-2; TRBD1 agrees at 9 bases. Trimming removed 5 bases from V and 0 bases from J; junction bases left unmatched: 10. Germline V CDR1 and CDR2: SEHNR, FQNEAQ (reference sequence). This CDR3 has 17 residues. CDR3 nucleotide sequence: TGTGCCAGCAGCCCCTTTACAGGGGGCACGTCTAACTATGGCTACACCTTC. Residues: CASSPFTGGTSNYGYTF. Using reference TRBV7-9 and TRBJ1-2 for the parts outside the CDR3, the full variable domain is DTGVSQNPRHKITKRGQNVTFRCDPISEHNRLYWYRQTLGQGPEFLTYFQNEAQLEKSRLLSDRFSAERPKGSFSTLEIQRTEQGDSAMYLCASSPFTGGTSNYGYTFGSGTRLTVV.

The CDR3 protein is CASSQPSPATSEAFF. CDR3 nucleotides: TGCGCCAGCAGCCAACCATCGCCGGCGACCTCTGAAGCTTTCTTT. The J gene is TRBJ1-1, the V gene TRBV4-1; D remains unclear. CDR1 and CDR2 from the germline V gene are MGHRA and YSYEKL. This CDR3 is built from 15 residues. V was pared by 2 bases and J by 6 bases, with 16 bases between.

This clonotype was recorded a few times. The chain employs TRBV27 and TRBJ1-2; weak D call: TRBD1 (6 bases). The germline CDR1 and CDR2 sequences are MNHEY and SMNVEV (reference sequence). The CDR3 is 14 amino acids. Trimming cost V 1 base and J 2 bases, with 8 bases left between them. CDR3 region: CASSLFTGNYGYTF. In nucleotides, the CDR3 is TGTGCCAGCAGTTTATTCACAGGGAACTATGGCTACACCTTC.

This clonotype was seen more than once but under ten times. The J gene is TRBJ1-2, the V gene TRBV2, with D possibly TRBD1 on 6 matching bases. Looked up from germline, CDR1 is SNHLY and CDR2 is FYNNEI. The CDR3 consists of 11 residues. V lost 8 bases and J 8 bases, leaving 12 bases between the germline ends. In nucleotides, the CDR3 is TGTGCCAGCTCGGACAGCTTCGGCTACACCTTC. Its translation is CASSDSFGYTF.

This clonotype was counted many times. The chain joins TRBV6-1 to TRBJ1-3; D is possibly TRBD1 (5 bases). This CDR3 region has 15 residues. Germline CDR1 MNHNS, CDR2 SASEGT. Trimming pared 5 bases from V and 0 bases from J, leaving 11 bases between. Here the CDR3 reads CASSPGGSSGNTIYF. Written as DNA, the CDR3 is TGTGCCAGCAGTCCCGGGGGGAGCTCTGGAAACACCATATATTTT.

This clonotype was counted many times. The chain couples TRBV7-8 to TRBJ2-7; D is tentatively TRBD1 or TRBD2 (6 bases each). The CDR3 is 16 residues long. Germline lookup yields CDR1 SGHVS and CDR2 FQNEAQ. The V gene lost 0 bases and the J gene lost 0 bases, with 12 bases spanning the gap. Here the CDR3 reads CASSLAEGTRSYEQYF. The CDR3 DNA reads TGTGCCAGCAGCTTAGCGGAGGGGACACGCTCCTACGAGCAGTACTTC.

The sample holds a few counts of this clonotype. The rearrangement uses TRBV6-1 and TRBJ2-1, with TRBD2 matching over 8 bases. The length of the CDR3 is 15 residues. V trimming: 5 bases; J trimming: 10 bases; junction bases outside the gene matches: 13. Germline CDR1 is MNHNS and CDR2 is SASEGT. The CDR3 region has the DNA TGTGCCAGCAGTTCCGGGGGGGCCTCCCCTGAGGAGCAGTTCTTC. This codes for CASSSGGASPEEQFF.

On this clonotype itself: Sequence at one end of the junction differs from germline and may be a read error. This chain joins TRBV11-2 and TRBJ2-5; D uncertain. Germline values: CDR1 SGHAT, CDR2 FQNNGV. This CDR3 contains 14 residues. CDR3 in DNA: TGTGCCAGCAGAGCCATCGGGTTCCAAGAGACCCAGCACTTC. Its protein product is CASRAIGFQETQHF. Full variable domain (missing parts from reference TRBV11-2 and TRBJ2-5): EAGVAQSPRYKIIEKRQSVAFWCNPISGHATLYWYQQILGQGPKLLIQFQNNGVVDDSQLPKDRFSAERLKGVDSTLKIQPAKLEDSAVYLCASRAIGFQETQHFGPGTRLLVL.

This clonotype has a count of ten or more. The chain links TRBV2 to TRBJ2-1, with 7 bases that match TRBD2. Germline loops: CDR1 SNHLY, CDR2 FYNNEI. The trim removed 10 bases at V and 6 bases at J, leaving 9 bases unmatched. The length of the CDR3 is 13 residues. The CDR3 loop reads CANSGGYTNEQFF. The CDR3 DNA sequence: TGTGCCAACTCGGGGGGTTATACCAATGAGCAGTTCTTC.

The chain recombines TRBV2 with TRBJ1-1, with TRBD1 matching 12 bases. Germline CDR1 reads SNHLY; CDR2 reads FYNNEI. The CDR3 consists of 15 residues. V shed 8 bases, J shed 7 bases, and the junction held 11 bases outside the gene matches. Written as DNA, the CDR3 is TGTGCCAGCGGCGACTACAGGGACAGGGGGCTTGAAGCTTTCTTT. Translated, it gives CASGDYRDRGLEAFF.

The sample holds many counts of this clonotype. The chain links TRBV6-1 to TRBJ2-7; D could derive from TRBD1 or TRBD2 (6 bases each). The V and J ends lost 5 bases and 3 bases respectively, with 20 bases between them. The V gene's germline CDR1 is MNHNS and CDR2 SASEGT. This CDR3 comprises 16 residues. In DNA, the CDR3 is TGTGCCAGCAGTTCCAGCCGCGGGACACTATACTACGAGCAGTACTTC. Translated, it gives CASSSSRGTLYYEQYF.

This clonotype was picked up many times. The genes are TRBV2 and TRBJ1-1, with no clear D. The germline V gene encodes CDR1 SNHLY and CDR2 FYNNEI. The CDR3 extends over 14 amino acids. Trimming cost V 0 bases and J 0 bases, with 5 bases left between them. CDR3 amino acids: CASSEALMNTEAFF. CDR3 nucleotide sequence: TGTGCCAGCAGTGAAGCGCTAATGAACACTGAAGCTTTCTTT.